This T cell receptor beta chain appears in the sequencing data of a study of T cell changes during pregnancy in multiple sclerosis. The V end lost 0 bases, the J end lost 7 bases, and 13 bases lay between the germline ends. Germline V lookup: CDR1 SGHAT, CDR2 FQNNGV. This CDR3 spans 15 amino acids. Sequencing used immunoSEQ multiplex PCR; TCRdb keeps in-frame clones, though not all of them. This table holds about 70,000 clones, 90% to 95% found once. The rearrangement joins TRBV11-2 to TRBJ1-5; D might be TRBD1 (6 bases). Source: peripheral blood, taken in the third trimester of pregnancy. This sequence was found in a female donor with multiple sclerosis, enrolled in a pregnancy study. The CDR3 nucleotides are TGTGCCAGCAGCTTAGAGGGCAGGGGTGGACAGCCCCAGCATTTT. Amino acids: CASSLEGRGGQPQHF.